Presented here are 18 T cell receptor beta chains from one specimen sequenced in a study of cytomegalovirus exposure and HLA in healthy donors. Vbeta (60) and Jbeta (13) primers were used in the PCR. Some clones are missing from TCRdb's copy, which holds only in-frame ones; the method was immunoSEQ multiplex PCR. The profile shows 120,000 to 150,000 clones, approximately 79% of them singletons. Sequenced sample: PBMCs. Receptors originate from a man younger than 35 in good health and CMV-seronegative.

The rearrangement uses TRBV9 and TRBJ1-1; D remains ambiguous. The CDR3 length is 14 residues. V was shortened by 0 bases and J by 1 base, with 7 bases between the two germline ends. Germline CDR1 SGDLS, CDR2 YYNGEE. The CDR3 reads CASSVGSGNTEAFF. The DNA of the CDR3 is TGTGCCAGCAGCGTAGGTTCGGGGAACACTGAAGCTTTCTTT.

The chain carries TRBV5-5 and TRBJ2-5, with TRBD1 as a possible D gene (6 bases). The V end was cut by 3 bases, the J end by 4 bases, with 10 bases between. Germline V gene data show CDR1 as SGHKS and CDR2 as YYEKEE (reference sequence). The CDR3 totals 13 residues. The CDR3 DNA follows: TGTGCCAGCAGCTCAGGGGTAAGAGAGACCCAGTACTTC. Its protein is CASSSGVRETQYF.

The chain uses TRBV7-2 and TRBJ1-2, with 8 bases matching TRBD1. This CDR3 is built from 13 residues. CDR1 and CDR2 from the germline V gene are SGHTA and FQGNSA. The ends lost 4 bases at V and 8 bases at J; junction bases unmatched: 6. The CDR3 is CASSSGQGKGYTF. The CDR3 nucleotides are TGTGCCAGCAGCTCAGGACAGGGTAAAGGCTACACCTTC.

V usage is TRBV6-5 and J usage is TRBJ1-2; D is unresolved. This CDR3 region has 15 residues. The germline gives CDR1 MNHEY, CDR2 SVGAGI. V lost 5 bases to trimming and J lost 4 bases, with 17 bases between them. The DNA of the CDR3 is TGTGCCAGCAGTCGAATGGCGGCAGCCGCCTATGGCTACACCTTC. Protein sequence: CASSRMAAAAYGYTF.

There are a few counts of this clone. The chain joins TRBV9 to TRBJ1-5; 7 bases match TRBD1. The length of the CDR3 is 15 residues. Germline lookup yields CDR1 SGDLS and CDR2 YYNGEE. V dropped 4 bases and J dropped 2; count of bases not matched to a gene: 6. For the CDR3, the DNA is TGTGCCAGCAGCCGACAGGGTGTAGGCAATCAGCCCCAGCATTTT. Protein product: CASSRQGVGNQPQHF.

The V and J genes are TRBV7-9 and TRBJ2-1, with 7 bases fitting TRBD1. The junction had 12 bases not matched to a gene; V was cut back by 5 bases and J by 2 bases. CDR3 size: 17 residues. Germline CDR1 is SEHNR and CDR2 is FQNEAQ (reference sequence). The CDR3 coding sequence is TGTGCCAGCAGCCGAAGTCGGGGACAGATAGCCTACAATGAGCAGTTCTTC. This sequence encodes CASSRSRGQIAYNEQFF.

The V call is TRBV9, the J call TRBJ2-3; D not resolved. Germline V lookup: CDR1 SGDLS, CDR2 YYNGEE. The V gene lost 2 bases and the J gene lost 0 bases, with 10 bases spanning the gap. The length of the CDR3 is 15 residues. CDR3 sequence (DNA): TGTGCCAGCAGCGTCTCCGGTGGTAGCACAGATACGCAGTATTTT. This encodes CASSVSGGSTDTQYF.

This rearrangement joins TRBV5-1 to TRBJ2-7; D is uncertain. The CDR3 runs to 11 residues. Germline-derived CDR1 and CDR2 are SGHRS and YFSETQ. Trimming shortened V by 2 bases and J by 4 bases, and 4 bases separated the two germline ends. The CDR3 DNA is TGCGCCAGCAGCTTAGAGTACGAGCAGTACTTC. Encoded protein: CASSLEYEQYF.

The CDR3 protein is CASNRDGNTEAFF. DNA of the CDR3: TGTGCCAGCAACCGGGATGGAAACACTGAAGCTTTCTTT. The chain is built from TRBV2 and TRBJ1-1; no reliable D call. The CDR3 length is 13 residues. V lost 7 bases and J lost 2, with 11 bases in between. Germline CDR1 and CDR2: SNHLY and FYNNEI.

The chain combines TRBV4-3 with TRBJ2-2, with 13 bases that match TRBD2. CDR1 LGHNA and CDR2 YSLEER come from the germline V gene. V lost 4 bases, J lost 2 bases, and 4 bases stayed unmatched. The CDR3 totals 17 residues. The CDR3 DNA reads as TGCGCCAGCAGCCGCGGGACTAGCGGGACAAACACCGGGGAGCTGTTTTTT. Protein product: CASSRGTSGTNTGELFF.

The V call is TRBV7-2, the J call TRBJ2-7; weak D call: TRBD2 (6 bases). Deletions cut 1 base from V and 4 bases from J, with 17 bases between. CDR1 is SGHTA, CDR2 FQGNSA, per germline. The CDR3 has 16 amino acids. Here the CDR3 reads CASSLDPVAGPYEQYF. The CDR3 DNA reads as TGTGCCAGCAGCTTAGATCCGGTTGCGGGGCCTTACGAGCAGTACTTC.

A note on this clone: An end of the junction differs from the germline gene, which may be a read error. The chain employs TRBV5-4 and TRBJ1-4; 12 bases match TRBD1. Germline CDR1 is SGHNT and CDR2 is YYREEE (reference sequence). The CDR3 loop spans 17 amino acids. The CDR3 reads CASSQEGTGGPDEKLFF. In DNA, the CDR3 is TGCGCCAGCAGCCAAGAAGGGACAGGGGGCCCCGATGAAAAACTGTTTTTT.

The chain combines TRBV19 with TRBJ1-2, with 10 positions matching TRBD1. Germline loops: CDR1 LNHDA, CDR2 SQIVND (reference sequence). Germline trimming cut 6 bases from V and 7 bases from J; bases unmatched to any gene: 14. The CDR3 loop spans 16 amino acids. This CDR3 reads CASSVLPGQGMVGYTF. CDR3 coding DNA: TGTGCCAGTAGCGTACTACCGGGACAGGGGATGGTTGGCTACACCTTC.

In this sample, this clone turned up a few times. The chain recombines TRBV29-1 with TRBJ1-4; a possible D gene is TRBD1 (6 bases). The germline CDR1 and CDR2 sequences are SQVTM and ANQGSEA. This CDR3 has 12 residues. Trimming removed 5 bases from V and 7 bases from J, with 11 bases in between. CDR3 in amino acids: CSVRRGGEKLFF. As DNA, the CDR3 is TGCAGCGTTCGCAGGGGTGGTGAAAAACTGTTTTTT.

V and J are TRBV7-2 and TRBJ2-5; tentative D call: TRBD1 (5 bases). The CDR3 consists of 16 residues. The V gene's germline CDR1 is SGHTA and CDR2 FQGNSA. The germline V and J ends were trimmed by 3 bases and 5 bases, with 19 bases remaining between them. The CDR3 loop reads CASSFIDSHIMETQYF. The CDR3 coding sequence is TGTGCCAGCAGCTTCATCGACAGCCACATCATGGAGACCCAGTACTTC.

This clone was detected only once. The CDR3 nucleotides are TGTGCCAGCTCACCACGAGGAGGGCAGGAGCCCCAGCATTTT. It encodes CASSPRGGQEPQHF. The gene calls are TRBV18 and TRBJ1-5; D call uncertain. Looked up from germline, CDR1 is KGHSH and CDR2 is LQKENI. Trimming removed 1 base at V and 8 bases at J, with 12 bases between. CDR3 length: 14 amino acids. The whole variable domain, remainder taken from reference TRBV18 and TRBJ1-5, is NAGVMQNPRHLVRRRGQEARLRCSPMKGHSHVYWYRQLPEEGLKFMVYLQKENIIDESGMPKERFSAEFPKEGPSILRIQQVVRGDSAAYFCASSPRGGQEPQHFGDGTRLSIL.

This clone appeared a single time. The chain carries TRBV5-4 and TRBJ1-2, with TRBD1 matching 7 bases. V dropped 0 bases and J dropped 7; count of bases not matched to a gene: 3. The CDR3 loop spans 13 amino acids. CDR1 is SGHNT and CDR2 is YYREEE in the germline V gene (reference sequence). The CDR3 region is CASSLDRGGGYTF. CDR3 bases: TGTGCCAGCAGCTTGGACAGGGGTGGTGGCTACACCTTC.

The gene calls are TRBV29-1 and TRBJ2-6, with 7 bases identical to TRBD2. Germline trimming cut 3 bases from V and 3 bases from J; bases unmatched to any gene: 2. This CDR3 has 14 amino acids. Germline CDR1 reads SQVTM; CDR2 reads ANQGSEA. The CDR3 region has the DNA TGCAGCGTTGACCGGGGGGATGGGGCCAACGTCCTGACTTTC. Protein product: CSVDRGDGANVLTF.